These 2 T cell receptor beta chains came from one sample sequenced in a study of cytomegalovirus exposure and HLA in healthy donors. The PCR had 60 Vbeta and 13 Jbeta primers. The repertoire was sequenced with immunoSEQ multiplex PCR; TCRdb's copy has only in-frame clones and lacks some. The table for this sample gives about 200,000 clones. Sequencing was performed on PBMCs. These receptors came from a girl aged 2 to 9 in good health and CMV-seropositive.

V is TRBV25-1 and J is TRBJ1-1; D might be TRBD1 (5 bases). With 5 bases removed from V and 3 bases from J, the gap between germline ends came to 13 bases. The CDR3 totals 14 residues. The germline V gene encodes CDR1 MGHDK and CDR2 SYGVNS. CDR3 protein: CASSPPGGHTEAFF. In DNA form, the CDR3 reads TGTGCCAGCAGTCCTCCGGGGGGACACACTGAAGCTTTCTTT.

The J gene is TRBJ2-7, the V gene TRBV10-2; 10 bases agree with TRBD2. V dropped 4 bases and J dropped 5; count of bases not matched to a gene: 8. This CDR3 is 15 amino acids long. Germline values: CDR1 WSHSY, CDR2 SAAADI. DNA for the CDR3: TGCGCCAGCAGTGGCCAACTAGCGGGACTAGACGAGCAGTACTTC. Translated: CASSGQLAGLDEQYF.